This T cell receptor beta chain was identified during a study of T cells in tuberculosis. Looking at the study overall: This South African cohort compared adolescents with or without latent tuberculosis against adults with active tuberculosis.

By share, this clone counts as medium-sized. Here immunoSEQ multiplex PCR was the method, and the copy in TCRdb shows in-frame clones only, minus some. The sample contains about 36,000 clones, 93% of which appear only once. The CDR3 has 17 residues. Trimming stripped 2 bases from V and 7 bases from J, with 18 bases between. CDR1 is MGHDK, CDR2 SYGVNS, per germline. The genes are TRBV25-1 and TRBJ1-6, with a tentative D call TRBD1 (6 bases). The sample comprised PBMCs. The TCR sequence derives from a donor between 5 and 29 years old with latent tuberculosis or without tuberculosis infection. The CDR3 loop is CASSEPPQDGQNSPLHF. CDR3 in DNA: TGTGCCAGCAGTGAACCACCACAGGACGGACAGAATTCACCCCTCCACTTT.